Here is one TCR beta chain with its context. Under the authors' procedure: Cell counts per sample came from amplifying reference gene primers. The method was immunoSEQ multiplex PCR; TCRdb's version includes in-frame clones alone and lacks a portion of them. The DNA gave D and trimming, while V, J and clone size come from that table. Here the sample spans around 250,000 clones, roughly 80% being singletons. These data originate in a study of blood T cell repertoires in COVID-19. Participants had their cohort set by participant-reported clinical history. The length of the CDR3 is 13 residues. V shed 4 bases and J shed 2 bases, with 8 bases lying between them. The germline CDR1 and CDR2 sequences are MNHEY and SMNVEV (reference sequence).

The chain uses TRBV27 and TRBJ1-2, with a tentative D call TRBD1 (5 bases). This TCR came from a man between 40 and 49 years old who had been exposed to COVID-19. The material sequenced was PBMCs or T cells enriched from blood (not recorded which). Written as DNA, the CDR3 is TGTGCCAGCAGTTCTGCAGGGAACTATGGCTACACCTTC. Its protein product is CASSSAGNYGYTF.